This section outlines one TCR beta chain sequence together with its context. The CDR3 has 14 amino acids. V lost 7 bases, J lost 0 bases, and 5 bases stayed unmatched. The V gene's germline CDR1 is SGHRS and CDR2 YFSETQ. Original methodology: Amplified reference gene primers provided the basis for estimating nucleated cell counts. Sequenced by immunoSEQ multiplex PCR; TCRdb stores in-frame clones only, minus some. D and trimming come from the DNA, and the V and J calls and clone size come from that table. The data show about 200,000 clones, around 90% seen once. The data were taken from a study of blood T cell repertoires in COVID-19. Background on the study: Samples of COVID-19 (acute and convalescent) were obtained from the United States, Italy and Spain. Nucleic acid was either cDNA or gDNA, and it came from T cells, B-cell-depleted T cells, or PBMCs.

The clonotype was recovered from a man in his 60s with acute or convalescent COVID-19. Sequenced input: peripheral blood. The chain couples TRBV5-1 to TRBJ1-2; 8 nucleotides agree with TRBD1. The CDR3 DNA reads TGCGCCAGCGGACCGACAGGGGCTAACTATGGCTACACCTTC. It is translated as CASGPTGANYGYTF.